These 31 T cell receptor beta chains originate from one sample sequenced in a study of blood T cell repertoires in COVID-19. Produced via immunoSEQ multiplex PCR; TCRdb's table is partial and in-frame only. The sample includes some 120,000 clones, around 86% seen only once; the top ten take 27%. Sequenced sample: peripheral blood. Every receptor here comes from a woman aged 80 or over with acute or convalescent COVID-19.

The V and J genes are TRBV27 and TRBJ1-6; D uncertain. Germline CDR1 MNHEY, CDR2 SMNVEV (reference sequence). The V end lost 0 bases, the J end lost 9 bases, and 9 bases lay between the germline ends. This CDR3 comprises 14 residues. The CDR3, as DNA: TGTGCCAGCAGTTTATCTGGCGTAGCTTCACCCCTCCACTTT. It codes for CASSLSGVASPLHF.

V and J are TRBV5-1 and TRBJ2-7; D uncertain. The CDR3 spans 14 residues. The germline CDR1 and CDR2 sequences are SGHRS and YFSETQ. V was trimmed by 0 bases and J by 1 base, leaving 8 bases between them. In DNA, the CDR3 is TGCGCCAGCAGCTTGGTACAGTTTTCCTACGAGCAGTACGTC. Protein: CASSLVQFSYEQYV.

The chain recombines TRBV2 with TRBJ2-3; possible D gene TRBD2, 5 bases. Trimming removed 7 bases from V and 5 bases from J, with 10 bases in between. The CDR3 sequence is 12 residues long. Germline-derived CDR1 and CDR2 are SNHLY and FYNNEI. The CDR3 here is CASKWEIDTQYF. Here the CDR3 DNA reads TGTGCCAGCAAGTGGGAGATAGATACGCAGTATTTT.

The rearrangement uses TRBV4-1 and TRBJ1-2, with D possibly TRBD1 on 6 matching bases. Germline lookup yields CDR1 MGHRA and CDR2 YSYEKL. The CDR3 contains 14 residues. V lost 5 bases and J lost 3, with 13 bases in between. The CDR3 protein is CASSAGAGDYGYTF. In DNA, the CDR3 is TGCGCCAGCAGCGCAGGGGCAGGGGACTATGGCTACACCTTC.

The CDR3 DNA is TGTGCCAGCAGAACCGGGACAGATTATAATTCACCCCTCCACTTT. Amino acids: CASRTGTDYNSPLHF. The chain carries TRBV6-5 and TRBJ1-6; 7 nucleotides align to TRBD1. The CDR3 runs to 15 residues. Germline CDR1 MNHEY, CDR2 SVGAGI. With 6 bases clipped from V and 4 bases from J, the junction kept 6 bases outside the gene matches.

V gene TRBV11-3 combines with J gene TRBJ1-1, with 9 bases identical to TRBD1. The CDR3 contains 16 residues. The V segment lost 5 bases and the J segment 4 bases; nucleotides outside the gene matches: 11. The V gene's germline CDR1 is SGHNT and CDR2 YENEEA. The CDR3 coding sequence is TGTGCCAGCAGCACGGGACAGGGAGATCGCAGCACTGAAGCTTTCTTT. This gives the protein CASSTGQGDRSTEAFF.

This chain links TRBV7-2 with TRBJ1-5; 7 bases are a match to TRBD1. V shed 6 bases and J 4 bases; nucleotides not matched to a gene: 6. This CDR3 is 14 amino acids long. Germline V gene lookup returns CDR1 SGHTA and CDR2 FQGNSA. The CDR3 sequence is CASSFRGTNQPQHF. The CDR3 nucleotides read TGTGCCAGCAGTTTCAGGGGGACGAATCAGCCCCAGCATTTT.

This sequence joins TRBV5-1 and TRBJ2-7; 7 nucleotides line up with TRBD2. V lost 4 bases to trimming and J lost 5 bases; unmatched junction nucleotides: 9. CDR1 is SGHRS and CDR2 is YFSETQ in the germline V gene. This CDR3 spans 14 amino acids. The CDR3 is CASSLISGSHEQYF. CDR3 DNA: TGCGCCAGCAGCCTGATTAGCGGGTCACACGAGCAGTACTTC.

V is TRBV5-1 and J is TRBJ1-1; possibly TRBD1 for D (6 bases). Per germline, CDR1 SGHRS and CDR2 YFSETQ. Trimming took off 3 bases at V and 0 bases at J, with 9 bases between the two ends. The CDR3 spans 14 residues. The CDR3 DNA sequence: TGCGCCAGCAGCTCACAGGGTGTGAACACTGAAGCTTTCTTT. It translates to CASSSQGVNTEAFF.

V gene TRBV5-6 combines with J gene TRBJ1-6; D remains unclear. The germline V and J ends were trimmed by 5 bases and 6 bases, with 9 bases remaining between them. Per the germline V gene, CDR1 is SGHDT and CDR2 is YYEEEE. The CDR3 totals 13 residues. The CDR3 DNA reads as TGTGCCAGCAGGGAGGGTACTAATTCACCCCTCCACTTT. The encoded protein is CASREGTNSPLHF.

J is TRBJ1-2 and V is TRBV5-4; 7 bases are a match to TRBD1. J gave up 4 bases and V 3 bases, and 9 bases lay outside the gene matches. The CDR3 is made up of 15 amino acids. The germline gives CDR1 SGHNT, CDR2 YYREEE (reference sequence). The CDR3 nucleotides are TGTGCCAGCAGCTGGCCGCGGGACAGTCTCTATGGCTACACCTTC. It codes for CASSWPRDSLYGYTF.

J is TRBJ1-1 and V is TRBV3-1 (or the pseudogene TRBV3-2); D unresolved. The CDR3 length is 13 residues. The V gene lost 2 bases and the J gene lost 7 bases, with 11 bases spanning the gap. The germline V gene encodes CDR1 LGHDT and CDR2 YNNKEL (reference sequence). The DNA for the CDR3 is TGTGCCAGCAGCCAATCGGGAGCTATTGAAGCTTTCTTT. Translating it yields CASSQSGAIEAFF.

J is TRBJ1-2 and V is TRBV27; D perhaps matches TRBD1 (6 bases). The CDR3 runs 14 residues. Germline V lookup: CDR1 MNHEY, CDR2 SMNVEV (reference sequence). Trimming stripped 3 bases from V and 7 bases from J, with 15 bases between. The DNA of the CDR3 is TGTGCCAGCAGTTTTTCAGGGACACGGCTTGGCTACACCTTC. Its translation is CASSFSGTRLGYTF.

This clone was recorded once. The J gene is TRBJ1-1, the V gene TRBV5-4, with D possibly being TRBD1 (5 bases). This CDR3 has 17 residues. Trimming pared 3 bases from V and 1 base from J, leaving 19 bases between. Germline CDR1 reads SGHNT; CDR2 reads YYREEE (reference sequence). The chain's CDR3 is CASSSGGATNRNTEAFF. For the CDR3, the DNA is TGTGCCAGCAGCTCTGGCGGGGCCACAAATCGGAACACTGAAGCTTTCTTT. Supplemented by reference TRBV5-4 and TRBJ1-1, the full variable domain reads ETGVTQSPTHLIKTRGQQVTLRCSSQSGHNTVSWYQQALGQGPQFIFQYYREEENGRGNFPPRFSGLQFPNYSSELNVNALELDDSALYLCASSSGGATNRNTEAFFGQGTRLTVV.

V and J are TRBV5-4 and TRBJ1-5, with 7 positions matching TRBD1. The CDR3 is made up of 14 amino acids. V lost 0 bases, J lost 7 bases, and 4 bases stayed unmatched. Germline assignment: CDR1 SGHNT and CDR2 YYREEE (reference sequence). CDR3 protein: CASSLEGAGQPQHF. The CDR3 DNA reads TGTGCCAGCAGCTTGGAGGGGGCTGGCCAGCCCCAGCATTTT.

This chain uses TRBV19 with TRBJ1-2; TRBD1 agrees at 8 bases. The CDR3 runs 13 residues. Germline V gives CDR1 LNHDA, CDR2 SQIVND (reference sequence). The V segment lost 7 bases and the J segment 7 bases; nucleotides outside the gene matches: 8. The CDR3 DNA sequence: TGTGCCAGTAACCCGGACAGGGACCGTGGCTACACCTTC. Translation: CASNPDRDRGYTF.

The chain recombines TRBV27 with TRBJ1-6; 9 bases fit TRBD1. V lost 5 bases to trimming and J lost 6 bases; unmatched junction nucleotides: 5. The germline CDR1 and CDR2 sequences are MNHEY and SMNVEV (reference sequence). The CDR3 runs to 15 residues. CDR3 DNA sequence: TGTGCCAGCAGTCCCGTACAGGGGGCTAATTCACCCCTCCACTTT. It yields the protein CASSPVQGANSPLHF.

The chain couples TRBV9 to TRBJ1-2; no reliable D call. CDR1 and CDR2 (germline): SGDLS, YYNGEE. Deletions cut 2 bases from V and 8 bases from J, with 13 bases between. The CDR3 sequence is 13 residues long. The CDR3 DNA reads as TGTGCCAGCAGCGTGACTGCACTTGGGGGCTACACCTTC. As protein: CASSVTALGGYTF.

The rearrangement joins TRBV5-1 to TRBJ1-2, with 9 bases matching TRBD1. The CDR3 is made up of 15 amino acids. Germline V gene data show CDR1 as SGHRS and CDR2 as YFSETQ. Trimming removed 0 bases from V and 7 bases from J; junction bases left unmatched: 7. CDR3 DNA sequence: TGCGCCAGCAGCTTGGCCGAGGGACAGGGCCTTGGCTACACCTTC. The encoded protein is CASSLAEGQGLGYTF.

A remark on this clone: This could be a read error, since a much larger clone is one nucleotide away. The gene calls are TRBV6-5 and TRBJ2-3; no firm D call. V was pared by 6 bases and J by 2 bases, with 6 bases between. Looked up from germline, CDR1 is MNHEY and CDR2 is SVGAGI. This CDR3 is 12 amino acids long. In DNA form, the CDR3 reads TGTGCCAGCAGCCCCAACACAGATACGCAGTATTTT. This translates into CASSPNTDTQYF.

The chain combines TRBV7-9 with TRBJ2-2, with 9 positions matching TRBD1. V dropped 5 bases and J dropped 7; count of bases not matched to a gene: 11. Germline CDR1 SEHNR, CDR2 FQNEAQ (reference sequence). This CDR3 has 16 residues. DNA of the CDR3: TGTGCCAGCAGCGGCCGCGGACAGGGGATCGGCGGGGAGCTGTTTTTT. It encodes CASSGRGQGIGGELFF.

The rearrangement joins TRBV29-1 to TRBJ1-1; D gene uncertain. Germline values: CDR1 SQVTM, CDR2 ANQGSEA. The CDR3 extends over 13 amino acids. V was shortened by 6 bases and J by 5 bases, with 16 bases between the two germline ends. CDR3 residues: CSVRGVYGTEAFF. The CDR3 coding sequence is TGCAGCGTAAGAGGTGTATATGGAACTGAAGCTTTCTTT.

DNA of the CDR3: TGTGCCAGCAGTGAAGCTCCAACGCGGCCCCAGCATTTT. Its translation is CASSEAPTRPQHF. The chain joins TRBV6-1 to TRBJ1-5; D is unclear. V lost 0 bases to trimming and J lost 9 bases, with 9 bases between them. The length of the CDR3 is 13 residues. CDR1 and CDR2 from the germline V gene are MNHNS and SASEGT.

This clone has a handful of counts. The CDR3 DNA reads TGTGCCAGCAACGTGGACAGGAACACTGAAGCTTTCTTT. Translation gives CASNVDRNTEAFF. This chain joins TRBV2 and TRBJ1-1, with D tentatively TRBD1 (6 bases). V gave up 7 bases and J gave up 1 base, with 10 bases separating them. Germline V CDR1 and CDR2: SNHLY, FYNNEI. The CDR3 contains 13 residues.

The V and J genes are TRBV9 and TRBJ1-2; D gene uncertain. Germline V CDR1 and CDR2: SGDLS, YYNGEE. CDR3 size: 14 residues. The ends were cut back, 6 bases at V and 5 bases at J, with 17 bases in the middle. CDR3 residues: CASNDPSRAYGYTF. The CDR3 DNA follows: TGTGCCAGCAACGACCCGTCAAGAGCGTATGGCTACACCTTC.

The rearrangement uses TRBV9 and TRBJ1-1; no firm D call. There are 14 residues in the CDR3. CDR1 SGDLS and CDR2 YYNGEE come from the germline V gene. The ends were cut back, 0 bases at V and 2 bases at J, with 8 bases in the middle. The CDR3 sequence: CASSVVSGNTEAFF. CDR3 sequence (DNA): TGTGCCAGCAGCGTAGTGTCAGGAAACACTGAAGCTTTCTTT.

The chain links TRBV18 to TRBJ1-4; 10 nucleotides align to TRBD1. V lost 3 bases, J lost 4 bases, and 5 bases stayed unmatched. Germline lookup yields CDR1 KGHSH and CDR2 LQKENI. This CDR3 has 16 residues. CDR3 region: CASSPLGTGDNEKLFF. DNA of the CDR3: TGTGCCAGCTCACCCCTCGGGACAGGGGATAATGAAAAACTGTTTTTT.

This chain connects TRBV5-4 to TRBJ1-1; 11 positions agree with TRBD1. With V trimmed by 10 bases and J by 1 base, 9 bases remained unmatched. This CDR3 has 15 residues. From germline, CDR1 is SGHNT and CDR2 YYREEE (reference sequence). The CDR3 protein is CAYWTGGRRNTEAFF. CDR3 coding DNA: TGTGCCTACTGGACAGGGGGCAGGAGGAACACTGAAGCTTTCTTT.

The rearrangement joins TRBV6-5 to TRBJ2-3, with 9 nucleotides matching TRBD1. The V segment lost 7 bases and the J segment 3 bases; nucleotides outside the gene matches: 2. Germline V gives CDR1 MNHEY, CDR2 SVGAGI. CDR3 length: 13 residues. Written as DNA, the CDR3 is TGTGCCAGCAAGACAGGGGGTACAGATACGCAGTATTTT. This encodes CASKTGGTDTQYF.

This sequence joins TRBV4-2 and TRBJ2-1, with 11 positions matching TRBD1. The V gene's germline CDR1 is LGHNA and CDR2 YNFKEQ. CDR3 size: 16 residues. The J segment lost 6 bases and the V segment lost 0 bases, leaving 4 bases of the junction unmatched. CDR3 in amino acids: CASSQDPGTGGNEQFF. The CDR3 nucleotides are TGTGCCAGCAGCCAAGACCCCGGGACAGGGGGCAATGAGCAGTTCTTC.

The chain links TRBV6-2 or TRBV6-3 to TRBJ2-3; a possible D gene is TRBD2 (7 bases). Germline V gives CDR1 MNHEY, CDR2 SVGEGT. The germline V and J ends were trimmed by 4 bases and 0 bases, with 17 bases remaining between them. The CDR3 is 17 residues long. CDR3 nucleotide sequence: TGTGCCAGCAGTTCCCGGGCCGGGGGGCTGAGCACAGATACGCAGTATTTT. This encodes CASSSRAGGLSTDTQYF.